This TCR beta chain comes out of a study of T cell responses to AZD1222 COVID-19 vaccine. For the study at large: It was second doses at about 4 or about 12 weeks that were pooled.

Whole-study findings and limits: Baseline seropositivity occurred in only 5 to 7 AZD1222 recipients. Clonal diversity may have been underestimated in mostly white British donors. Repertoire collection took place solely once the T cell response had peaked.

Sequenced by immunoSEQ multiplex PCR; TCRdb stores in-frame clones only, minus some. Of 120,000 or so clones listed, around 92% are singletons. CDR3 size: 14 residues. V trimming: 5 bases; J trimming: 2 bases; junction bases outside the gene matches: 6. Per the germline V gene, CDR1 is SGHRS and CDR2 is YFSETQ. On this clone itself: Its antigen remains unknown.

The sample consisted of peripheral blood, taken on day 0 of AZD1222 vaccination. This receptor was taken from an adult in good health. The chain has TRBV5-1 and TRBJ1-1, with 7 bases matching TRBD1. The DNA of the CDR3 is TGCGCCAGCAGGGCGACAGGGAAAAACACTGAAGCTTTCTTT. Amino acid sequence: CASRATGKNTEAFF.